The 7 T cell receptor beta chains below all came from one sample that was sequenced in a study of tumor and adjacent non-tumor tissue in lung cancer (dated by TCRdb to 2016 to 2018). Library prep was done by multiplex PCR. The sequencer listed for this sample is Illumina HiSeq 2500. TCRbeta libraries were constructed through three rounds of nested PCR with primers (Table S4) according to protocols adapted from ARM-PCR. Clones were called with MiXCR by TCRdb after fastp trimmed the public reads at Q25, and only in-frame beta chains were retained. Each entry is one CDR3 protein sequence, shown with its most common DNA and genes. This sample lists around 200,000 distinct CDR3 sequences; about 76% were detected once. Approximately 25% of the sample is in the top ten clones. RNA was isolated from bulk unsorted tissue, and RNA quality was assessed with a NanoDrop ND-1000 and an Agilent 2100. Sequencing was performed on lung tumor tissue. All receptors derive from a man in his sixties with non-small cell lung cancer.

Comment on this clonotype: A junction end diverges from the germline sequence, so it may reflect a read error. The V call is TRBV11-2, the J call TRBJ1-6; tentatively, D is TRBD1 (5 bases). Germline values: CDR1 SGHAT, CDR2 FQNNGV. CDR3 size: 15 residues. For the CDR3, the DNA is TGTGTCAGCAGCTTACAGCCGGGGGATAATTCACCCCTCCACTTT. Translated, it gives CVSSLQPGDNSPLHF. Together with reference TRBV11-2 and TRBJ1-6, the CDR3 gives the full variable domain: EAGVAQSPRYKIIEKRQSVAFWCNPISGHATLYWYQQILGQGPKLLIQFQNNGVVDDSQLPKDRFSAERLKGVDSTLKIQPAKLEDSAVYLCVSSLQPGDNSPLHFGNGTRLTVT.

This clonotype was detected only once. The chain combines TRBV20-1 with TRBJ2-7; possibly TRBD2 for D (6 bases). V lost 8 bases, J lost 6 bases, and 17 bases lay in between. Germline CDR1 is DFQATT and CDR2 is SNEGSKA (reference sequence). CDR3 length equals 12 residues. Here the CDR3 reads CSTIWGDSEQYF. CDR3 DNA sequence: TGCAGTACCATCTGGGGGGACTCCGAGCAGTACTTC.

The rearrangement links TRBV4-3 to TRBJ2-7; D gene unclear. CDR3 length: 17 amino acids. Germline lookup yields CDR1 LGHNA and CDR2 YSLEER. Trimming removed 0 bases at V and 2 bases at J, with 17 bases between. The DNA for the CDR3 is TGCGCCAGCAGCCAAGATTACCTATCGGTCAGCCCCTACGAGCAGTACTTC. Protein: CASSQDYLSVSPYEQYF.

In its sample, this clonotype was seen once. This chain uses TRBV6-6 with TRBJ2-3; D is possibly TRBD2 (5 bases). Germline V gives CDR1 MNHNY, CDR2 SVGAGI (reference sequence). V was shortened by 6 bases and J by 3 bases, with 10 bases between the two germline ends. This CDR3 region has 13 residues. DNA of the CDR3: TGTGCCAGCAGCCGGGGATGGACAGATACGCAGTATTTT. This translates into CASSRGWTDTQYF.

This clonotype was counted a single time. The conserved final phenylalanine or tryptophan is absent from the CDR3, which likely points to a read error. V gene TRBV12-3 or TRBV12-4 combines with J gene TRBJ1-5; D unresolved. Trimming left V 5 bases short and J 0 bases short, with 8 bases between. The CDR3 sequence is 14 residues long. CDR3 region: CASSRINSNQPQHY. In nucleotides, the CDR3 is TGTGCCAGCAGTCGGATCAATAGCAATCAGCCCCAGCATTAT.

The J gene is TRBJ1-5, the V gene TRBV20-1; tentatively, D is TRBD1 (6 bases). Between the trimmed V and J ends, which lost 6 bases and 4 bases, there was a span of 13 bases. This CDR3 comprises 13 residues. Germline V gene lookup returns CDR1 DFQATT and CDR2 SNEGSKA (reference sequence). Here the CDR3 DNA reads TGCAGTGCCAGGCGGACAGATAATCAGCCCCAGCATTTT. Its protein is CSARRTDNQPQHF.

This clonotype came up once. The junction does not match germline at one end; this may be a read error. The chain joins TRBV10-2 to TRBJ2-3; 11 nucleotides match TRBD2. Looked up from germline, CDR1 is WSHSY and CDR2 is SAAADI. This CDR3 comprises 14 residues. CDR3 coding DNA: TGCGTCAGCAGTCTAGCGGGGGGCACATATACGCAGTATTTT. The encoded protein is CVSSLAGGTYTQYF.